Shown below are 3 T cell receptor beta chains from a single sample sequenced in a study of cytomegalovirus exposure and HLA in healthy donors. The PCR contained 60 Vbeta and 13 Jbeta primers. The table came from immunoSEQ multiplex PCR; TCRdb's copy has only in-frame clones and leaves some out. The sample comprises 150,000 to 200,000 clones, 77% of which are singletons, and around 1.6% rests with the top ten. The sequenced sample consisted of PBMCs. The origin of the receptors is a woman under 40 in good health and CMV-seronegative.

The chain recombines TRBV5-1 with TRBJ1-4, with a tentative D call TRBD1 (5 bases). Looked up from germline, CDR1 is SGHRS and CDR2 is YFSETQ. Trimming took off 4 bases at V and 8 bases at J, with 18 bases between the two ends. This CDR3 has 15 residues. Written as DNA, the CDR3 is TGCGCCAGCAGCCCCCCCGGGGGGGGGAGGGAAAAACTGTTTTTT. Protein: CASSPPGGGREKLFF.

The chain carries TRBV5-8 and TRBJ2-7; D gene uncertain. Trimming took 0 bases from V and 3 from J, leaving 7 bases between them. The CDR3 has 13 residues. The V gene's germline CDR1 is SGHTS and CDR2 YDEGEE. Written as DNA, the CDR3 is TGTGCCAGCAGCTTGGTACAGATCTACGAGCAGTACTTC. Translated, it gives CASSLVQIYEQYF.

CDR3 loop: CASNVGGPNEKLFF. The CDR3 nucleotides read TGTGCCAGCAATGTTGGGGGCCCTAATGAAAAACTGTTTTTT. This sequence joins TRBV6-1 and TRBJ1-4, with D tentatively TRBD1 (6 bases). Germline V gene lookup returns CDR1 MNHNS and CDR2 SASEGT. The CDR3 has 14 residues. Trimming removed 7 bases at V and 3 bases at J, with 12 bases between.